This TCR beta chain was captured by sequencing in a study of T cells after yellow fever vaccination. TCRdb reanalysed the 5' RACE reads using MiXCR and keeps one entry per CDR3 protein. Among nearly 550,000 distinct CDR3 sequences listed, around 21% were seen once. Trimming removed 0 bases from V and 5 bases from J, with 14 bases in between. The CDR3 spans 15 residues. The germline V gene has CDR1 DFQATT and CDR2 SNEGSKA (reference sequence). The sequence derives from a man aged 30 to 45 who received the YFV17D yellow fever vaccine. The material sequenced was PBMCs, taken 15 days after the yellow fever booster vaccination. The V gene is TRBV20-1, the J gene TRBJ1-5; D not certain. The CDR3 here is CSARDGPRRDQPQHF. The DNA for the CDR3 is TGCAGTGCTAGAGACGGGCCAAGACGAGATCAGCCCCAGCATTTT.